This TCR beta chain was identified in a study of blood T cell repertoires in COVID-19. Study-level background: Spain, Italy and the United States supplied samples that represented acute and convalescent COVID-19. Sources were T cells, B-cell-depleted T cells, or PBMCs; the material itself was cDNA or gDNA.

Per the original data handling: Estimated nucleated cell counts came from reference gene primer amplification. Sequenced by immunoSEQ multiplex PCR; TCRdb stores in-frame clones only, minus some. That table gives V, J and clone size, and the DNA gave D and trimming. The sample has over 200,000 clones; about four fifths are singletons. CDR3 length: 15 residues. Between the trimmed V and J ends, which lost 5 bases and 1 base, there was a span of 14 bases. Per germline, CDR1 KGHDR and CDR2 SFDVKD. Sample: peripheral blood. The genes are TRBV24-1 and TRBJ2-7; D is perhaps TRBD2 (6 bases). This TCR came from a woman in her thirties or forties with active or convalescent COVID-19. The CDR3 protein is CATSATGRDSYEQYF. The CDR3 DNA reads TGTGCCACCAGTGCTACCGGGAGAGATTCCTACGAGCAGTACTTC.